This TCR beta chain was observed in a study of vaccination and CD4 T cells after COVID-19. Turning to this clonotype: The antigen is not known.

Sequencing of DNA taken from cultured CD4+ T cells relied on the Oncomine TCR Beta short-read assay. Each CDR3 protein gets one entry after TCRdb re-called the PCR reads with MiXCR. The sample lists roughly 14,000 distinct CDR3 sequences, around 50% occurring once. Treatment specified: roughly 10-day PBMC culture with coronavirus spike peptide pools or control peptides (ViraFEST assay). The trim removed 6 bases at V and 4 bases at J, leaving 7 bases unmatched. This CDR3 spans 15 amino acids. Per the germline V gene, CDR1 is SNHLY and CDR2 is FYNNEI. The source of this sequence is a human donor who had recovered from COVID-19. Sequencing was done on a sample of CD4+ T cells from blood, cultured in vitro. The chain is built from TRBV2 and TRBJ1-5; 9 bases are shared with TRBD1. The CDR3 DNA is TGTGCCAGCAGGAGACAGGGGGTCGAGAATCAGCCCCAGCATTTT. Protein sequence: CASRRQGVENQPQHF. Complete variable domain (other parts from reference TRBV2 and TRBJ1-5): EPEVTQTPSHQVTQMGQEVILRCVPISNHLYFYWYRQILGQKVEFLVSFYNNEISEKSEIFDDQFSVERPDGSNFTLKIRSTKLEDSAMYFCASRRQGVENQPQHFGDGTRLSIL.